These T cell receptor beta chains were read from a single sample in a study of T cells in Graves' hyperthyroidism and ophthalmopathy. TCRdb ran MiXCR on the multiplex PCR reads and lists one entry per CDR3 protein. Counted here are 460,000 or so distinct CDR3 sequences, 14% occurring once; the ten biggest clones make up about a sixth. The sequenced sample was blood. These receptors were taken from a woman younger than 30 with Graves' hyperthyroidism. CDR3s include the opening cysteine and the closing phenylalanine or tryptophan. A D gene is named only where the DNA matches it firmly. Size is omitted from some rows. Given values are once, few, many or a class for expanded clones.

CDR3 DNA	CDR3 protein	clone size	V gene	J gene	D gene
TGTGCCAGTAGTATAGTTGACAGAAAAGAGACCCAGTACTTC	CASSIVDRKETQYF	NA	TRBV19	TRBJ2-5	NA
TGTGCCAGCAGTTTCGGGAACTATCGGGAGACCCAGTACTTC	CASSFGNYRETQYF	NA	TRBV12-3/TRBV12-4	TRBJ2-5	NA
TGTGCCAGCAGTGAAGAATGGGGTCTTAGCGGGGTCTACAATGAGCAGTTCTTC	CASSEEWGLSGVYNEQFF	many	TRBV2	TRBJ2-1	TRBD2
TGTGCCAGCACTATTGACTCCCGGGAGCAGTTCTTC	CASTIDSREQFF	many	TRBV6-1	TRBJ2-1	NA
TGTGCCAGCAGCCACGAACTGAACACTGAAGCTTTCTTT	CASSHELNTEAFF	NA	TRBV14	TRBJ1-1	NA
TGTGCCTGGAGTGTTGGTCCTTTTTCCTACAATGAGCAGTTCTTC	CAWSVGPFSYNEQFF	many	TRBV30	TRBJ2-1	NA
TGTGCCAGTGCCGGGGGAGGGCTGCCCCGATTCAATGAGCAGTTCTTC	CASAGGGLPRFNEQFF	many	TRBV19	TRBJ2-1	TRBD2
TGCAGTGCACTAGGAACCAGGGTTGGATCTGGAAACACCATATATTTT	CSALGTRVGSGNTIYF	few	TRBV20-1	TRBJ1-3	NA
TGTGCCAGCAGCTCCGGGACAGGGGGCTACGAGCAGTACTTC	CASSSGTGGYEQYF	many	TRBV7-9	TRBJ2-7	TRBD1
TGTGCCAGCTCACCAGGAGGGGGGGACGAGCAGTACTTC	CASSPGGGDEQYF	many	TRBV18	TRBJ2-7	NA
TGTGCCAGCTCACCGCCGTCGCCCAATGAGCAGTTCTTC	CASSPPSPNEQFF	many	TRBV18	TRBJ2-1	NA
TGTGCCAGCAGCTTAGAAGTTACTAGCAGGAATGAGCAGCTCTTC	CASSLEVTSRNEQLF	NA	TRBV11-3	TRBJ2-1	NA
TGTGCCAGCAGCCTAGGGACAGTCAATCAGCCCCAGCATTTT	CASSLGTVNQPQHF	many	TRBV11-2	TRBJ1-5	TRBD1
TGTGCCAGCAGTGTGAGGGAGTTAGGGGCAAAACTGTTTTTT	CASSVRELGAKLFF	many	TRBV2	TRBJ1-4	NA
TGTGCCAGCAGCAGACTAGCGGGCCAAGAGACCCAGTACTTC	CASSRLAGQETQYF	many	TRBV12-3/TRBV12-4	TRBJ2-5	TRBD2
TGCAGCGTTGCCCCGGGGCTATCCGCCGGGGAGCTGTTTTTT	CSVAPGLSAGELFF	NA	TRBV29-1	TRBJ2-2	NA
TGTGCCAGCAGTTTGGGCAGGGCAATGCCCCAGCATTTT	CASSLGRAMPQHF	many	TRBV12-3/TRBV12-4	TRBJ1-5	NA
TGTGCCAGCAGCTTAGCCCGTCAGGACATCTATGGCTACACCTTC	CASSLARQDIYGYTF	once	TRBV7-9	TRBJ1-2	NA
TGCGCCAGCAGCTTGCCTAGCGGCACAGATACGCAGTATTTT	CASSLPSGTDTQYF	NA	TRBV5-1	TRBJ2-3	NA
TGTGCCAGCTCACCGATCCCCTCTCCGAATGAAAAACTGTTTTTT	CASSPIPSPNEKLFF	NA	TRBV18	TRBJ1-4	NA
TGTGCCAGCAGCCCCCAAGCGGCCAGCCCTAATGCCGAGCAGTACTTC	CASSPQAASPNAEQYF	many	TRBV9	TRBJ2-7	NA
TGTGCCAGCAGATCTGGGAACACTGAAGCTTTCTTT	CASRSGNTEAFF	few	TRBV6-1	TRBJ1-1	NA
TGTGCCAGCAGTGATAGAGCGGGAGGGCCATCTTCCGAGCAGTACTTC	CASSDRAGGPSSEQYF	many	TRBV25-1	TRBJ2-7	TRBD2
TGTGCCAGCAGCCAGACAGAGTCTGGGGCCAACGTCCTGACTTTC	CASSQTESGANVLTF	many	TRBV12-3/TRBV12-4	TRBJ2-6	NA
TGCAGTGCTAGAGTAGGCGGGGGGTCGGCAGAGACCCAGTACTTC	CSARVGGGSAETQYF	few	TRBV20-1	TRBJ2-5	TRBD2
TGTGCCAGCAGTGAAGACAGGGACCGCACAGATACGCAGTATTTT	CASSEDRDRTDTQYF	NA	TRBV2	TRBJ2-3	NA
TGTGCCAGCAGCTTTGGGACTCTTAATGAAAAACTGTTTTTT	CASSFGTLNEKLFF	many	TRBV11-3	TRBJ1-4	NA